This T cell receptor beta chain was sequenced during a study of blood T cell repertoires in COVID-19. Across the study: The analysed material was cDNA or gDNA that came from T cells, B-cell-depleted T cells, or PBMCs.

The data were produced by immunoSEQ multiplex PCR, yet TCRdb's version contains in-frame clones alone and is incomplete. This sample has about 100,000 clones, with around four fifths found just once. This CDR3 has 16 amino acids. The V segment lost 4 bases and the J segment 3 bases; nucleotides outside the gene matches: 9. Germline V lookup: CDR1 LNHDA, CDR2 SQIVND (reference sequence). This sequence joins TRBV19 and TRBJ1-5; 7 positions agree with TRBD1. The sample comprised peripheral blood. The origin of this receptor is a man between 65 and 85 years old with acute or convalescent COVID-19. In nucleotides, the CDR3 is TGTGCCAGTAGTAAGGCGTCCAGGGGGTACAATCAGCCCCAGCATTTT. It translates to CASSKASRGYNQPQHF.